This paragraph reports one TCR beta chain. Its matching antigen is unknown. The entry originates in a study of cytotoxic CD8 clonotypes in ibrutinib-treated CLL. Study information: Enrolment comprised 11 relapsed/refractory and over 14 treatment-naive patients; roughly 18 were IGHV unmutated.

V lost 2 bases to trimming and J lost 4 bases, with 12 bases between them. Germline lookup yields CDR1 SGHVS and CDR2 FNYEAQ. This CDR3 comprises 15 residues. Study findings and constraints: Stable or contracted on treatment, public clonotypes were also uncommon. Before falling back toward baseline at progression, clonality had risen at the time of ibrutinib response.

Depths of 1 in 200,000 to 1 in 1 million T cells were the sequencing target. Libraries were prepared by immunoSEQ multiplex PCR; TCRdb keeps only in-frame clonotypes and omits some of them. The sample consists of more than 110,000 clones, around 90% of them appearing once. The sequence was collected from a human donor with chronic lymphocytic leukemia. This chain uses TRBV7-6 with TRBJ2-1, with D hard to call. This specimen consisted of PBMCs, obtained after 12 months of ibrutinib treatment. The CDR3 protein is CASSLPPGLYNEQFF. The CDR3 DNA reads TGTGCCAGCAGCTTACCCCCCGGGTTATACAATGAGCAGTTCTTC.